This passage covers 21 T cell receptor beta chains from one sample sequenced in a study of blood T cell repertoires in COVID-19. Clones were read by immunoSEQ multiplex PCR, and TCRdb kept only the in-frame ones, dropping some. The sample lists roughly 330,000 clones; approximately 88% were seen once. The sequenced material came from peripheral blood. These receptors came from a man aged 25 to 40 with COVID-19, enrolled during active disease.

Written as DNA, the CDR3 is TGTGCCGCGCAACGGGACAGGGGCTACGAGCAGTACTTC. Its translation: CAAQRDRGYEQYF. The V gene is TRBV24-1, the J gene TRBJ2-7; TRBD1 matches 10 bases. The germline V gene has CDR1 KGHDR and CDR2 SFDVKD. V gave up 12 bases and J gave up 3 bases; unmatched junction bases: 7. The length of the CDR3 is 13 residues.

The CDR3 spells CASSYNPIRQGETQYF. The CDR3 DNA reads as TGTGCCAGCAGTTACAACCCAATAAGACAGGGAGAGACCCAGTACTTC. The chain employs TRBV6-5 and TRBJ2-5; the match to TRBD1 covers 7 bases. Germline V lookup: CDR1 MNHEY, CDR2 SVGAGI. The CDR3 spans 16 residues. The V and J ends lost 2 bases and 4 bases, in that order; junction bases with no gene match: 10.

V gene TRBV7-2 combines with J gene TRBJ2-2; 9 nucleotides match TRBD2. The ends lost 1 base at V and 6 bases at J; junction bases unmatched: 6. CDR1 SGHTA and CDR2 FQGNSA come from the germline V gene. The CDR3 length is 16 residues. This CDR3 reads CASSLVSGRQSGELFF. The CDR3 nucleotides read TGTGCCAGCAGCTTAGTAAGCGGGAGGCAATCCGGGGAGCTGTTTTTT.

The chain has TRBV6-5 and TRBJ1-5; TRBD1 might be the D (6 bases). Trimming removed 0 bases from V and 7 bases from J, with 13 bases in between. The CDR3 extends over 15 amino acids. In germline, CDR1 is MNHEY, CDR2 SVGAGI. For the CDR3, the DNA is TGTGCCAGCAGTTACTCTCCAGGGCAGGGGCAGCCCCAGCATTTT. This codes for CASSYSPGQGQPQHF.

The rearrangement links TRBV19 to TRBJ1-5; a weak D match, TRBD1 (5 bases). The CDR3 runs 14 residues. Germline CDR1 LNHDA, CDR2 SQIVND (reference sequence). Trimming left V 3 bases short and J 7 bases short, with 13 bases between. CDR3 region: CASSISGGWQPQHF. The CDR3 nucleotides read TGTGCCAGTAGTATTTCGGGGGGGTGGCAGCCCCAGCATTTT.

The CDR3 loop is CASSIRMNRVESPLHF. Written as DNA, the CDR3 is TGCGCCAGCAGCATCCGAATGAACAGGGTAGAGTCACCCCTCCACTTT. The chain recombines TRBV5-1 with TRBJ1-6, with D perhaps TRBD1 (6 bases). V lost 4 bases to trimming and J lost 10 bases, with 21 bases between them. There are 16 residues in the CDR3. CDR1 and CDR2 from the germline V gene are SGHRS and YFSETQ.

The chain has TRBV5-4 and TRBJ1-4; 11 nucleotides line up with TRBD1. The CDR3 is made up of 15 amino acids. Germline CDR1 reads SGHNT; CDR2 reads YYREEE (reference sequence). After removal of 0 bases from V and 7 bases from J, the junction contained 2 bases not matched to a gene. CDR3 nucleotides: TGTGCCAGCAGCTTGGCCGGGACAGGGGGTGAAAAACTGTTTTTT. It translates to CASSLAGTGGEKLFF.

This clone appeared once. CDR3 nucleotide sequence: TGTGCCAGCACCCTATTGTTTGCCGGGGAGCTGTTTTTT. Encoded protein: CASTLLFAGELFF. The chain joins TRBV13 to TRBJ2-2; D is unclear. With 7 bases removed from V and 6 bases from J, the gap between germline ends came to 12 bases. This CDR3 is built from 13 residues. From germline, CDR1 is PRHDT and CDR2 FYEKMQ (reference sequence).

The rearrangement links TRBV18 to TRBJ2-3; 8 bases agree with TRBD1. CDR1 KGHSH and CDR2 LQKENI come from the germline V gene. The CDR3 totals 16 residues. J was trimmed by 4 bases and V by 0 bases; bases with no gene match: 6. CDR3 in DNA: TGTGCCAGCTCACCACCGACAGGGGATTTCGCAGATACGCAGTATTTT. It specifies CASSPPTGDFADTQYF.

The CDR3, as DNA: TGTGCCAGCAAATCCGACAGGGCGAACACTGAAGCTTTCTTT. Protein sequence: CASKSDRANTEAFF. The gene calls are TRBV2 and TRBJ1-1; 7 nucleotides match TRBD1. V shed 7 bases and J 1 base; nucleotides not matched to a gene: 6. The CDR3 has 14 residues. From germline, CDR1 is SNHLY and CDR2 FYNNEI.

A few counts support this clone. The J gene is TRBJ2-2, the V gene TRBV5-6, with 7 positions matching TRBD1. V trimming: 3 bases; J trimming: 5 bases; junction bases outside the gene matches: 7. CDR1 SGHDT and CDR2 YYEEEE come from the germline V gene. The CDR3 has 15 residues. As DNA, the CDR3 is TGTGCCAGCAGCTATCGGGACAGACAGACCGGGGAGCTGTTTTTT. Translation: CASSYRDRQTGELFF.

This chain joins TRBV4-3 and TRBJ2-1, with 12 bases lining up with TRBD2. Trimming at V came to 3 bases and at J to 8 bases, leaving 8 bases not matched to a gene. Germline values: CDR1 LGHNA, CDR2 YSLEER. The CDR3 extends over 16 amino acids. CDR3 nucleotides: TGCGCCAGCAGCCAGCGACTAGCGGGAGCCTCGGATGAGCAGTTCTTC. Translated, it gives CASSQRLAGASDEQFF.

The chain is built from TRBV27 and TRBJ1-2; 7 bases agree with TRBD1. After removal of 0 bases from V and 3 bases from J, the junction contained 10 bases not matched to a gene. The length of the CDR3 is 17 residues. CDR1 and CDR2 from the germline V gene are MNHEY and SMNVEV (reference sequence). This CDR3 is CASSLSYRQGRDYGYTF. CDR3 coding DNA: TGTGCCAGCAGTTTATCGTACCGACAGGGCAGGGACTATGGCTACACCTTC.

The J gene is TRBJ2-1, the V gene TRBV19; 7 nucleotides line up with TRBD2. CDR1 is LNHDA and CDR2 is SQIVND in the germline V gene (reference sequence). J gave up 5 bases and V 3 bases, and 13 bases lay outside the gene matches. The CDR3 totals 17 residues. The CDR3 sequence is CASSIWREFPINNEQFF. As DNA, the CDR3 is TGTGCCAGTAGTATCTGGCGGGAGTTCCCCATAAACAATGAGCAGTTCTTC.

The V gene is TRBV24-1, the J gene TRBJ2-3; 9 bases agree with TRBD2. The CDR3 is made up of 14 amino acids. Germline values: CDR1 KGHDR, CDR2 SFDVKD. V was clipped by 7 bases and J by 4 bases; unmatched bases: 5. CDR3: CATRGSGSADTQYF. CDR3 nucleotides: TGTGCCACCAGGGGTAGCGGGAGCGCAGATACGCAGTATTTT.

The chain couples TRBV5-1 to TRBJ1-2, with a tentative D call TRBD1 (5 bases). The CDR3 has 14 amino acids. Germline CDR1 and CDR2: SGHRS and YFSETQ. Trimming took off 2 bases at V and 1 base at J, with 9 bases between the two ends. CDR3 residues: CASSLGDFNYGYTF. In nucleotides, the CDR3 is TGCGCCAGCAGCTTAGGGGACTTTAACTATGGCTACACCTTC.

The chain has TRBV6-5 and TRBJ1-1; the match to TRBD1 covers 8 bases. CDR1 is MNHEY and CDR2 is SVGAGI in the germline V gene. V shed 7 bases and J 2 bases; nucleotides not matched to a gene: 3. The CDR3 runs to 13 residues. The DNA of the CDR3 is TGTGCCAGCATCGGACAGGGAAACACTGAAGCTTTCTTT. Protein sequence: CASIGQGNTEAFF.

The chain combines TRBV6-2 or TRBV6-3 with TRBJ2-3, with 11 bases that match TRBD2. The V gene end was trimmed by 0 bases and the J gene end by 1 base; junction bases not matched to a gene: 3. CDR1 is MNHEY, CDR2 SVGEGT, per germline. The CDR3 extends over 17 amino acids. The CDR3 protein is CASSYSILAGGTDTQYF. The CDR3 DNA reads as TGTGCCAGCAGTTACTCCATACTAGCGGGAGGCACAGATACGCAGTATTTT.

The CDR3 region is CASSYSWRGSYEQYF. Written as DNA, the CDR3 is TGTGCCAGCAGTTACTCTTGGCGGGGCTCCTACGAGCAGTACTTC. The rearrangement links TRBV6-5 to TRBJ2-7, with a weak D call TRBD2 (6 bases). The V gene's germline CDR1 is MNHEY and CDR2 SVGAGI. The germline V and J ends were trimmed by 0 bases and 0 bases, with 9 bases remaining between them. CDR3 size: 15 residues.

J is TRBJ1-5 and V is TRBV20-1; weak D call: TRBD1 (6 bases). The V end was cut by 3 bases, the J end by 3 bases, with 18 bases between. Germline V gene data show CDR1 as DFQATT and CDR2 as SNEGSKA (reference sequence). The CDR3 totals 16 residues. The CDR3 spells CSASARGGLDNQPQHF. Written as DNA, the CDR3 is TGCAGTGCTAGTGCCCGAGGGGGTTTGGACAATCAGCCCCAGCATTTT.

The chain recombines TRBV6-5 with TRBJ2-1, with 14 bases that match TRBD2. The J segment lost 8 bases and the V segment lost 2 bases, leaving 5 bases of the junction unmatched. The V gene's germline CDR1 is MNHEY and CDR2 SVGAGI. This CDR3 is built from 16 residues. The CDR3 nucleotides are TGTGCCAGCAGTTACAACCCGGGACTAGCGGGAGATGAGCAGTTCTTC. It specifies CASSYNPGLAGDEQFF.